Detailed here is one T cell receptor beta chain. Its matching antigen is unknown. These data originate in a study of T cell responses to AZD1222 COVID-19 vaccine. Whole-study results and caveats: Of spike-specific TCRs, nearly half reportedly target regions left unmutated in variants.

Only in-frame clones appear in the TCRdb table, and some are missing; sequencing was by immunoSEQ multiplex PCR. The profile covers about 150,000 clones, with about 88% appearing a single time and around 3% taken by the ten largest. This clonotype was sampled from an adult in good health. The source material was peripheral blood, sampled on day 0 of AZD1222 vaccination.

The CDR3 DNA follows: TGCAGTGCCAATGTTATGGACGACTACACCTTC. It yields the protein CSANVMDDYTF. The V call is TRBV20-1, the J call TRBJ1-2; no clear D. The length of the CDR3 is 11 residues. CDR1 is DFQATT, CDR2 SNEGSKA, per germline (reference sequence). V shed 6 bases and J shed 10 bases, with 15 bases lying between them.